Shown below are 10 T cell receptor beta chains from a single sample sequenced in a study of control samples from healthy donors and cancer patients. Generated by immunoSEQ multiplex PCR, the TCRdb table keeps only in-frame clones and is missing some. In total, the table holds about 200,000 clones. Sequenced: blood. All receptors come from a woman aged 25 to 45 in good health.

The V call is TRBV6-5, the J call TRBJ2-7; 7 bases fit TRBD2. Germline trimming cut 8 bases from V and 2 bases from J; bases unmatched to any gene: 6. Looked up from germline, CDR1 is MNHEY and CDR2 is SVGAGI. This CDR3 is 13 amino acids long. The CDR3 DNA is TGTGCCAGCGCCCGGGCGGGGGCCTACGAGCAGTACTTC. It specifies CASARAGAYEQYF.

By frequency, this clone registers medium-sized (0.01 to 0.1%). This chain connects TRBV28 to TRBJ1-5, with a tentative D call TRBD1 (6 bases). The CDR3 runs 18 residues. V lost 2 bases to trimming and J lost 0 bases, with 17 bases between them. Germline V CDR1 and CDR2: MDHEN, SYDVKM. The CDR3 nucleotides read TGTGCCAGCAGTTTAGATAAACAGGGCACGTATAGCAATCAGCCCCAGCATTTT. Translation: CASSLDKQGTYSNQPQHF.

The V and J genes are TRBV5-1 and TRBJ1-2; D is ambiguous. V was clipped by 4 bases and J by 2 bases, with 12 bases between them. Germline CDR1 is SGHRS and CDR2 is YFSETQ. The CDR3 has 14 amino acids. CDR3 coding DNA: TGCGCCAGCAGCGCCACCGTCGGAAACTATGGCTACACCTTC. Translating it yields CASSATVGNYGYTF.

The V and J genes are TRBV6-6 and TRBJ1-3; D ambiguous. CDR1 is MNHNY and CDR2 is SVGAGI in the germline V gene (reference sequence). The CDR3 covers 15 residues. The V end was cut by 2 bases, the J end by 2 bases, with 10 bases between. The CDR3 nucleotides are TGTGCCAGCAGTTACCCCGGGAGCCCTGGAAACACCATATATTTT. It is translated as CASSYPGSPGNTIYF.

This chain connects TRBV7-9 to TRBJ1-2; no clear D. V shed 2 bases and J shed 8 bases, with 9 bases lying between them. This CDR3 has 12 amino acids. The germline gives CDR1 SEHNR, CDR2 FQNEAQ (reference sequence). The CDR3 protein is CASSLSANGYTF. The CDR3 DNA sequence: TGTGCCAGCAGCTTATCGGCCAACGGCTACACCTTC.

The chain uses TRBV28 and TRBJ2-7; D might be TRBD2 (5 bases). The V and J ends lost 4 bases and 9 bases respectively, with 16 bases between them. Per the germline V gene, CDR1 is MDHEN and CDR2 is SYDVKM. The CDR3 has 13 amino acids. The CDR3 reads CASSSLLGRGQYF. CDR3 coding DNA: TGTGCCAGCAGTTCCCTATTGGGGAGAGGGCAGTACTTC.

The chain carries TRBV4-1 and TRBJ1-2; D not certain. The germline V gene has CDR1 MGHRA and CDR2 YSYEKL. CDR3 length equals 13 residues. V was pared by 0 bases and J by 8 bases, with 10 bases between. CDR3 region: CASSQERDLGYTF. The CDR3 DNA follows: TGCGCCAGCAGCCAAGAGAGGGATCTGGGCTACACCTTC.

Details on this clone: The sample carries other DNA sequences with the same CDR3. The chain is built from TRBV19 and TRBJ2-5, with D uncertain. V shed 6 bases and J shed 4 bases, with 9 bases lying between them. This CDR3 region has 12 residues. Germline values: CDR1 LNHDA, CDR2 SQIVND (reference sequence). CDR3 residues: CASSRPGETQYF. The CDR3 nucleotides are TGTGCCAGTAGCCGCCCGGGAGAGACCCAGTACTTC.

The chain is built from TRBV2 and TRBJ1-1; D unclear. CDR3 length: 13 amino acids. Trimming shortened V by 2 bases and J by 4 bases, and 8 bases separated the two germline ends. The germline CDR1 and CDR2 sequences are SNHLY and FYNNEI. This CDR3 is CASSENGATEAFF. The CDR3 bases are TGTGCCAGCAGTGAAAATGGAGCCACTGAAGCTTTCTTT.

The V and J genes are TRBV5-6 and TRBJ1-5; 8 bases map to TRBD1. V shed 4 bases and J 4 bases; nucleotides not matched to a gene: 7. Germline CDR1 reads SGHDT; CDR2 reads YYEEEE. The CDR3 runs 15 residues. CDR3 loop: CASSNIRQGNQPQHF. For the CDR3, the DNA is TGTGCCAGCAGCAACATCCGACAGGGGAATCAGCCCCAGCATTTT.